The 30 T cell receptor beta chains listed next were all sequenced from one sample in a study of tumor-infiltrating lymphocytes in primary liver carcinoma. Unsorted whole blood supplied the RNA, and germline DNA was extracted too. Starting material of 500 to 600 ng total RNA yielded TCR beta cDNA via a constant-region primer. ARM-PCR was slightly modified, and three nested multiplex PCR rounds with it gave rise to the TCR beta libraries. Amplification in the first two PCR rounds was performed using TRBV1-TRBV30 forward primers and a C-beta reverse primer for 10 cycles each. Via MiXCR, TCRdb re-called the multiplex PCR reads, giving one row per CDR3 protein. Of 310,000 or so distinct CDR3 sequences listed, about 61% are singletons. The specimen was peripheral blood. The receptors were gathered from a man aged 35-49 years with primary liver carcinoma and hepatitis B virus infection.

In DNA, the CDR3 is TGCAGCGTCGGGAGGTCCACGTTCAATGAGCAGTTCTTC. Encoded protein: CSVGRSTFNEQFF. This chain uses TRBV29-1 with TRBJ2-1; 7 positions agree with TRBD2. V was clipped by 6 bases and J by 6 bases; unmatched bases: 8. Germline V lookup: CDR1 SQVTM, CDR2 ANQGSEA. This CDR3 comprises 13 residues.

On this clonotype itself: This may arise from a read error, as a much more abundant clone is one base away. CDR3 sequence (DNA): TGCGCCAGCACCCAAGAACAGGGGTTTTATGGCTACACCTTC. As protein: CASTQEQGFYGYTF. The rearrangement joins TRBV4-1 to TRBJ1-2; 7 bases map to TRBD1. This CDR3 spans 14 amino acids. The germline V gene encodes CDR1 MGHRA and CDR2 YSYEKL.

The table lists this clonotype with many counts. The V gene is TRBV6-5, the J gene TRBJ1-6, with no clear D. CDR3 length: 16 residues. Germline CDR1 reads MNHEY; CDR2 reads SVGAGI. V lost 8 bases, J lost 2 bases, and 16 bases lay in between. CDR3 DNA: TGTGCCAGCCTTCGGAGGGTCGGGCCCTATAATTCACCCCTCCACTTT. This codes for CASLRRVGPYNSPLHF.

On this clonotype itself: It may be a read error: a sequence one base away is much more abundant. The chain has TRBV12-3 or TRBV12-4 and TRBJ1-2; D call uncertain. Trimming left V 7 bases short and J 2 bases short, with 11 bases between. This CDR3 is built from 13 residues. CDR3 protein: CASNERENYGYTF. CDR3 bases: TGTGCCAGCAACGAGAGGGAAAACTATGGCTACACCTTC.

This clonotype occurred once. One junction end disagrees with the germline gene, perhaps due to a read error. The chain carries TRBV11-2 and TRBJ2-7; D gene ambiguous. CDR3 length: 12 residues. CDR1 and CDR2 from the germline V gene are SGHAT and FQNNGV. The CDR3 DNA reads TGTTCCAGCAGCTATGTGGCCGAAGAGCAGTACTTC. Translated: CSSSYVAEEQYF.

As for this clonotype: The junction does not match germline at one end; this may be a read error. This sequence joins TRBV7-9 and TRBJ1-4; D is uncertain. The CDR3 runs 12 residues. Germline-derived CDR1 and CDR2 are SEHNR and FQNEAQ (reference sequence). The CDR3 protein is CANSFTPEKLFF. Here the CDR3 DNA reads TGTGCCAACAGCTTCACTCCTGAAAAACTGTTTTTT. The full variable domain, its missing parts supplied by reference TRBV7-9 and TRBJ1-4, is DTGVSQNPRHKITKRGQNVTFRCDPISEHNRLYWYRQTLGQGPEFLTYFQNEAQLEKSRLLSDRFSAERPKGSFSTLEIQRTEQGDSAMYLCANSFTPEKLFFGSGTQLSVL.

With respect to this clonotype: Likely a read error: the CDR3 ends without its conserved phenylalanine or tryptophan. V usage is TRBV11-2 and J usage is TRBJ1-1; possible D gene TRBD1, 6 bases. This CDR3 has 16 amino acids. Germline V lookup: CDR1 SGHAT, CDR2 FQNNGV. Trimming pared 5 bases from V and 4 bases from J, leaving 20 bases between. CDR3 in DNA: TGTGCCAGCAGCCGAGGTAGGGCAGGGGTCTTCACTGAAGCTTTCCTC. Translating gives CASSRGRAGVFTEAFL.

The genes are TRBV7-8 and TRBJ2-1; TRBD2 might be the D (5 bases). Trimming removed 9 bases at V and 6 bases at J, with 18 bases between. The CDR3 sequence is 14 residues long. Germline lookup yields CDR1 SGHVS and CDR2 FQNEAQ. The CDR3, as DNA: TGTGCCAGAAATACAATAGCAGGAGGCAATGAGCAGTTCTTC. It yields the protein CARNTIAGGNEQFF.

This clonotype has at least ten counts. The chain links TRBV29-1 to TRBJ1-4; TRBD1 is a possible D gene (5 bases). This CDR3 spans 16 amino acids. Trimming took off 6 bases at V and 2 bases at J, with 19 bases between the two ends. Germline CDR1 and CDR2: SQVTM and ANQGSEA. The CDR3 nucleotides are TGCAGCGTGATTCAGGGACGGTTGGGGACTAATGAAAAACTGTTTTTT. Amino acid sequence: CSVIQGRLGTNEKLFF.

This clonotype was recorded a few times. The V gene is TRBV4-3, the J gene TRBJ2-2; no reliable D call. From germline, CDR1 is LGHNA and CDR2 YSLEER. V was pared by 0 bases and J by 7 bases, with 15 bases between. The CDR3 runs 16 residues. CDR3 residues: CASSQDIYMVGGELFF. The CDR3 coding sequence is TGCGCCAGCAGCCAAGATATATACATGGTGGGCGGGGAGCTGTTTTTT.

For this clonotype: This clone may be a read error of a much larger clone one base away. Since the CDR3 does not end with the conserved phenylalanine or tryptophan, this likely comes from a read error. The chain recombines TRBV6-6 with TRBJ2-7, with D perhaps matching TRBD1 or TRBD2 (5 bases each). Germline V lookup: CDR1 MNHNY, CDR2 SVGAGI (reference sequence). Deletions cut 7 bases from V and 1 base from J, with 20 bases between. The CDR3 runs 16 residues. The CDR3 protein is CASTSSGQGRSYEQYL. Written as DNA, the CDR3 is TGTGCCAGCACCTCGTCGGGGCAGGGTAGATCCTACGAGCAGTACTTG.

This clonotype has only one observation. A read error may explain this, as a much larger clone is one base away. The chain combines TRBV12-3 or TRBV12-4 with TRBJ1-5; 8 nucleotides align to TRBD1. There are 17 residues in the CDR3. CDR3 DNA: TGTGCCAGCAGTTTAGGGACAGGGAGCTATAGCAATCTGCCCCAGCATTTT. As protein: CASSLGTGSYSNLPQHF.

This clonotype occurred a few times. J is TRBJ1-2 and V is TRBV28; D remains unclear. CDR3 length: 12 residues. Germline loops: CDR1 MDHEN, CDR2 SYDVKM. Trimming took off 5 bases at V and 4 bases at J, with 8 bases between the two ends. In nucleotides, the CDR3 is TGTGCCAGCAGTCTTGAACCCTATGGCTACACCTTC. It codes for CASSLEPYGYTF.

CDR3 nucleotides: TGTGCCAGCAGTTCCGTGACAGGGGGCCTCTGGGCCAACGTCCTGACTTTC. Amino acid sequence: CASSSVTGGLWANVLTF. This sequence joins TRBV6-2 or TRBV6-3 and TRBJ2-6; the match to TRBD1 covers 10 bases. Germline-derived CDR1 and CDR2 are MNHEY and SVGEGT. V shed 4 bases, J shed 5 bases, and the junction held 8 bases outside the gene matches. The CDR3 is 17 residues long.

This clonotype was found many times. The chain uses TRBV29-1 and TRBJ1-4, with TRBD1 as a possible D gene (5 bases). The CDR3 consists of 13 residues. The germline CDR1 and CDR2 sequences are SQVTM and ANQGSEA. With 6 bases removed from V and 3 bases from J, the gap between germline ends came to 11 bases. CDR3 sequence: CSVQGVANEKLFF. The CDR3 DNA follows: TGCAGCGTCCAGGGAGTAGCTAATGAAAAACTGTTTTTT.

In its sample, this clonotype was seen a few times. The gene calls are TRBV10-3 and TRBJ1-5, with D tentatively TRBD1 (6 bases). Germline V gene sequence: CDR1 ENHRY, CDR2 SYGVKD. The CDR3 spans 15 residues. V was clipped by 0 bases and J by 15 bases, with 21 bases between them. CDR3: CAISESMGGNQSRHF. The CDR3 coding sequence is TGTGCCATCAGTGAGTCAATGGGGGGCAATCAGTCCCGGCATTTT.

Comment on this clonotype: A clone one base away is much larger, so this may be a read error. The gene calls are TRBV6-2 or TRBV6-3 and TRBJ2-1; D is possibly TRBD2 (6 bases). V lost 7 bases and J 14 bases, leaving 21 bases between the germline ends. Looked up from germline, CDR1 is MNHEY and CDR2 is SVGEGT. The CDR3 extends over 13 amino acids. The CDR3 DNA follows: TGTGCCAGCAATTCTTCGGAGGGAGCAAGTAAGTTCTTC. Amino acids: CASNSSEGASKFF.

As for this clonotype: Its ends do not fully match the called genes, so a read error is possible. The chain recombines TRBV29-1 with TRBJ2-7; 7 nucleotides match TRBD1. This CDR3 is built from 12 residues. Germline V CDR1 and CDR2: SQVTM, ANQGSEA. The CDR3, as DNA: TGTAGCGTCGGGACAGCGAACTACGAGCAGTACTTC. Translating it yields CSVGTANYEQYF.

With respect to this clonotype: One end of the junction is discordant with germline, which a read error may explain. The chain is built from TRBV28 and TRBJ2-7, with D possibly matching TRBD1 (5 bases). Germline CDR1 and CDR2: MDHEN and SYDVKM. The CDR3 length is 14 residues. CDR3 residues: CASIRTRGSYEQYF. CDR3 sequence (DNA): TGTGCTAGCATCCGGACAAGGGGCTCCTACGAGCAGTACTTC.

Comments on this clonotype: A much larger clone sits a single nucleotide away, making a read error possible. This rearrangement joins TRBV29-1 to TRBJ2-1; no firm D call. The CDR3 is made up of 13 amino acids. Germline CDR1 reads SQVTM; CDR2 reads ANQGSEA. CDR3 region: CSVEGSPESEQIF. As DNA, the CDR3 is TGCAGCGTTGAGGGCAGCCCTGAAAGTGAGCAGATCTTC.

Comments on this clonotype: Just one base apart from a much larger clone, this may be a read error. The chain is built from TRBV6-1 and TRBJ2-1, with a possible D match to TRBD1 (5 bases). Per germline, CDR1 MNHNS and CDR2 SASEGT. The CDR3 contains 14 residues. CDR3 sequence reads: CAISVRGLGNEQFF. CDR3 sequence (DNA): TGTGCCATCAGTGTTAGGGGCCTGGGCAATGAGCAGTTCTTC.

Note on this clonotype: A read error is possible here, since a much larger clone lies one base away. The rearrangement uses TRBV10-3 and TRBJ1-1; 10 bases line up with TRBD1. This CDR3 comprises 15 residues. Per the germline V gene, CDR1 is ENHRY and CDR2 is SYGVKD. J lost 3 bases, V lost 5 bases, and 6 bases had no gene match. CDR3 bases: TGTGCCATCAGTAGACAGGGGGCGTTTGACACTGAAGCTTTCTTT. Amino acid sequence: CAISRQGAFDTEAFF.

As concerns this clonotype: A junction boundary mismatches the germline segment, possibly from a read error. This chain joins TRBV6-5 and TRBJ1-6; maybe TRBD1 (6 bases). Germline V lookup: CDR1 MNHEY, CDR2 SVGAGI. There are 16 residues in the CDR3. The CDR3, as DNA: TGTGCCAGTAGCAACGACAGGAGCTCCTATAATCCACCCCTCCACTTT. Its translation is CASSNDRSSYNPPLHF.

CDR3: CASSTGLAGRGPVTQYF. In DNA, the CDR3 is TGTGCCAGCAGCACCGGACTAGCGGGAAGGGGCCCTGTGACCCAGTACTTC. The chain is built from TRBV5-4 and TRBJ2-5, with 12 positions matching TRBD2. The V gene's germline CDR1 is SGHNT and CDR2 YYREEE (reference sequence). The CDR3 length is 17 residues. With 4 bases clipped from V and 7 bases from J, the junction kept 14 bases outside the gene matches.

The table lists this clonotype with many counts. The V call is TRBV6-5, the J call TRBJ2-2, with unresolved D. The CDR3 covers 14 residues. V lost 6 bases to trimming and J lost 1 base, with 9 bases between them. The V gene's germline CDR1 is MNHEY and CDR2 SVGAGI. CDR3 in DNA: TGTGCCAGCAGGGACGTGGGGAACACCGGGGAGCTGTTTTTT. This sequence encodes CASRDVGNTGELFF.

About this clonotype: It may be a read error: a sequence one base away is much more abundant. The chain combines TRBV6-1 with TRBJ2-1; D gene ambiguous. V was cut by 2 bases and J by 8 bases, with 10 bases left in between. This CDR3 has 13 residues. Germline CDR1 is MNHNS and CDR2 is SASEGT. The CDR3 DNA reads TGTGCCAGCAGTGAACCCGAGGCTGATGAGCAGTTCTTC. It codes for CASSEPEADEQFF.

The chain combines TRBV29-1 with TRBJ2-2; no definite D call. Trimming removed 4 bases from V and 6 bases from J, with 6 bases in between. The CDR3 totals 11 residues. Germline V CDR1 and CDR2: SQVTM, ANQGSEA. CDR3 region: CSVGVPGELFF. The CDR3 DNA reads as TGCAGCGTTGGAGTGCCCGGGGAGCTGTTTTTT.

The chain uses TRBV11-1 and TRBJ2-7; D unclear. This CDR3 has 14 amino acids. Germline V CDR1 and CDR2: SGHAT, FQDESV (reference sequence). Trimming stripped 5 bases from V and 4 bases from J, with 15 bases between. This CDR3 reads CASSPGRSRYEQYF. CDR3 coding DNA: TGTGCCAGCAGCCCCGGAAGGAGCCGGTACGAGCAGTACTTC.

For this clonotype: Just one base apart from a much larger clone, this may be a read error. V and J are TRBV6-6 and TRBJ1-4; D remains unclear. V dropped 8 bases and J dropped 7 bases, with 17 bases sitting between them. CDR1 and CDR2 (germline): MNHNY, SVGAGI (reference sequence). The CDR3 is 14 residues long. CDR3 nucleotide sequence: TGTGCCAGCGGCCAATACGGAGTGGGTGAAAAACTGTTTTTT. Its translation is CASGQYGVGEKLFF.

Worth noting for this clonotype: The junction shows a germline mismatch at one end, possibly a read error. This chain joins TRBV6-1 and TRBJ2-7; D gene unclear. CDR1 and CDR2 from the germline V gene are MNHNS and SASEGT. CDR3 size: 15 residues. DNA for the CDR3: TGTGTCAGCAGTGAATCGGCAGGAGTAACCTACGAGCAGTACTTC. This codes for CVSSESAGVTYEQYF.